This is a list of T cell receptor beta chains from one sample in a study of T-cell reconstitution after alpha-beta-depleted transplantation in children. TCRdb re-analysed the PCR reads in MiXCR, keeping a single row per CDR3 protein. The sample contains some 50,000 distinct CDR3 sequences, roughly 8.7% of which appear only once. Sequenced material: PBMCs, mostly from graft donor cells, taken 60 days after TCRalphabeta/CD19-depleted stem cell transplant. The origin of the receptors is a male patient under 10 years old who had a stem cell transplant for chronic granulomatous disease, so the T cells may come from the graft donor. The CDR3 runs from the conserved cysteine through the conserved F or W. Each record gives: D gene, clone size, J gene, V gene, CDR3 DNA, CDR3 protein. D genes are given only for firm matches. Clone size, where shown, is once, few, many, or a class for clones that have expanded.

. many TRBJ2-7 TRBV29-1 TGCAGCGTTGGGGACATAGGAGCCTACGAGCAGTACTTC CSVGDIGAYEQYF
. few TRBJ2-7 TRBV5-4 TGTGCCAGCAGCTTTAATCTGAGAAACGAGCAGTACTTC CASSFNLRNEQYF
. medium-sized TRBJ1-2 TRBV27 TGTGCCAGCAGCCCCTTCAGTGACTATGGCTACACCTTC CASSPFSDYGYTF
. many TRBJ2-7 TRBV7-4 TGTGCCAGCAGCTTAGGGATGGTTCGGACGGGGAGCTCCTACGAGCAGTACTTC CASSLGMVRTGSSYEQYF
. many TRBJ1-1 TRBV10-3 TGTGCCACCTCGGGGGCCTTGGGCACTGAAGCTTTCTTT CATSGALGTEAFF
TRBD2 few TRBJ2-7 TRBV9 TGTGCCAGCAGCGTAGAAGGGACTAGCGGGACCGAGCAGTACTTC CASSVEGTSGTEQYF
. . TRBJ2-2 TRBV7-8 TGTGCCAGCAGCCCCAAGGACACCGGGGAGCTGTTTTTT CASSPKDTGELFF
. many TRBJ2-3 TRBV20-1 TGCAGTGCTAGCGGGTCCACAGATACGCAGTATTTT CSASGSTDTQYF
. many TRBJ2-1 TRBV30 TGTGCCTGGAGGCCACAGGGGCTAGCGGTCGGTGAGCAGTTCTTC CAWRPQGLAVGEQFF
. many TRBJ2-7 TRBV5-1 TGCGCCAGCAGCCCCCATAGGGGTAGCGGACAAGCCTACGAGCAGTACTTC CASSPHRGSGQAYEQYF
TRBD1 many TRBJ2-7 TRBV5-1 TGCGCCAGCAGCCCGCTCGTGGGGACAGGGTCCCACGAGCAGTACTTC CASSPLVGTGSHEQYF
. many TRBJ2-5 TRBV20-1 TGCAGTGCTAGAGTGAAAGAGACCCAGTACTTC CSARVKETQYF
TRBD1 many TRBJ1-2 TRBV5-1 TGCGCCAGCAGCCCGCAGGGGGCGTCTAACTATGGCTACACCTTC CASSPQGASNYGYTF
. few TRBJ2-2 TRBV7-2 TGTGCCAGCAGTAAATGGGCGGGACGTGTAGGGAAAAGGGAGCTGTTTTTT CASSKWAGRVGKRELFF
. many TRBJ2-2 TRBV29-1 TGCAGCGTCTGGGGTAGTATGAACACCGGGGAGCTGTTTTTT CSVWGSMNTGELFF
TRBD2 many TRBJ2-1 TRBV10-3 TGTGCCATCAGTGAGTCGAGACTAGCGGGCCCCACCCCCTCCTACAATGAGCAGTTCTTC CAISESRLAGPTPSYNEQFF
TRBD1 many TRBJ2-4 TRBV5-1 TGCGCCAGCAGCTTGGGACTCGGGACAGGGGGGAACATTCAGTACTTC CASSLGLGTGGNIQYF
. many TRBJ2-1 TRBV2 TGTGCCAGCACGGGGGCAGGAAATGAGCAGTTCTTC CASTGAGNEQFF
. many TRBJ1-1 TRBV4-1 TGCGCCAGCAGCCAAGATCCCTCAGGGTTGTTGAACACTGAAGCTTTCTTT CASSQDPSGLLNTEAFF
. . TRBJ2-3 TRBV27 TGTGCCAGCAGTCCGCCGGGACTTCACACAGATACGCAGTATTTT CASSPPGLHTDTQYF
. few TRBJ1-2 TRBV12-3/TRBV12-4 TGTGCCAGCAGTTTACAGGGGACCGCTAACTATGGCTACACCTTC CASSLQGTANYGYTF
TRBD2 many TRBJ2-1 TRBV20-1 TGCAGTGCTAGAGATGCTGAGCGGGAACAGTGGAGCAATGAGCAGTTCTTC CSARDAEREQWSNEQFF
. many TRBJ2-7 TRBV7-3 TGTGCCAGCAGCTTAGGTGGGGGCTACGAGCAGTACTTC CASSLGGGYEQYF
TRBD1 many TRBJ2-7 TRBV5-6 TGTGCCAGCAGCTTGGCCGCCGGGACAGGGGCCGAGCAGTACTTC CASSLAAGTGAEQYF
. many TRBJ1-6 TRBV11-2 TGTGCCAGCAGCTTAGAAGTAGGACGGTACTATAATTCACCCCTCCACTTT CASSLEVGRYYNSPLHF
. many TRBJ1-3 TRBV29-1 TGCAGCGTCTCAGTTGGAAACACCATATATTTT CSVSVGNTIYF
TRBD2 many TRBJ2-3 TRBV5-6 TGTGCCAGCAGCTTGGCGAAGCGGGAGCTCACAGATACGCAGTATTTT CASSLAKRELTDTQYF
TRBD1 . TRBJ1-1 TRBV20-1 TGCAGTGCTAGAGATAAACAGGGGAGAGGTACTGAAGCTTTCTTT CSARDKQGRGTEAFF
. many TRBJ1-6 TRBV20-1 TGCAGTGCTAGGGGCGGTGTGTCTGATTCACCCCTCCACTTT CSARGGVSDSPLHF
TRBD2 many TRBJ2-4 TRBV12-3/TRBV12-4 TGTGCCAGCAGTACCCAGGGACTAGCCCAGGACATTCAGTACTTC CASSTQGLAQDIQYF
TRBD2 many TRBJ2-7 TRBV4-3 TGCGCCAGCAGCCAAGGGACTAGCGGGACTTACGAGCAGTACTTC CASSQGTSGTYEQYF
. many TRBJ2-5 TRBV4-2 TGTGCCAGCAGCCCCCCGGGAGAAGGGGAGACCCAGTACTTC CASSPPGEGETQYF
TRBD1 many TRBJ2-7 TRBV2 TGTGCCAGCAGAGACGACAGGGGAGGTTCCTACGAGCAGTACTTC CASRDDRGGSYEQYF
TRBD2 few TRBJ2-1 TRBV6-1 TGTGCCAGCACCTACACGGCGGGAGGGCCGCACAATGAGCAGTTCTTC CASTYTAGGPHNEQFF
. many TRBJ2-5 TRBV5-1 TGCGCCAGCAGCGTACAAGAGACCCAGTACTTC CASSVQETQYF
TRBD2 many TRBJ2-7 TRBV27 TGTGCCAGCGGGACTAGCGGGAGGCCCGAGCAGTACTTC CASGTSGRPEQYF
TRBD2 many TRBJ2-3 TRBV2 TGTGCCAGCAGACTTAAAGCGGGAAGCACAGATACGCAGTATTTT CASRLKAGSTDTQYF
. medium-sized TRBJ2-7 TRBV20-1 TGCAGTGCTAGAAGATCCTTTAGCGCCTACGAGCAGTACTTC CSARRSFSAYEQYF
TRBD1 many TRBJ1-1 TRBV27 TGTGCCAGCAGTTCTACCTATGGACAGGGCTTGATAAGAGCTTTCTTT CASSSTYGQGLIRAFF
TRBD2 . TRBJ2-7 TRBV2 TGTGCCAGCATTTCCCCCCATAGCGGGGCTCTCGAGCAGTACTTC CASISPHSGALEQYF
. many TRBJ1-2 TRBV5-6 TGTGCCAGCAGATTGACAGGACCTGACTATGGCTACACCTTC CASRLTGPDYGYTF
. many TRBJ1-1 TRBV5-6 TGTGCCAGCAGCTTGGGGCAGGGTGTCGCTGAAGCTTTCTTT CASSLGQGVAEAFF
TRBD1 many TRBJ1-2 TRBV29-1 TGCAGCGTTGGGACAGGGAAAGGCTACACCTTC CSVGTGKGYTF
TRBD1 few TRBJ1-5 TRBV11-2 TGTGCCAGCAGCCTCACAGGGGGAGGTTCCGGCAATCAGCCCCAGCATTTT CASSLTGGGSGNQPQHF
TRBD2 many TRBJ2-1 TRBV4-1 TGCGCCAGCAGCCACATAGCGGGATCAGCCAATGAGCAGTTCTTC CASSHIAGSANEQFF
. many TRBJ2-7 TRBV6-5 TGTGCCAGCAGTCCCCGGCTCGGCTACGAGCAGTACTTC CASSPRLGYEQYF
TRBD1 many TRBJ2-5 TRBV20-1 TGCAGTGCTTCGGACAGGGTTCAAGAGACCCAGTACTTC CSASDRVQETQYF
TRBD2 many TRBJ2-1 TRBV11-2 TGTGCCAGCAGCCAGGGACTAGCGGGAGGTTACAATGAGCAGTTCTTC CASSQGLAGGYNEQFF
. . TRBJ2-7 TRBV20-1 TGCAGTGCTAGAGAACGAGGGCTCTCCTACGAGCAGTACTTC CSARERGLSYEQYF
. many TRBJ1-6 TRBV11-2 TGTGCCAGCAGCTCCCAGGGAACACTAAATTCACCCCTCCACTTT CASSSQGTLNSPLHF
TRBD1 many TRBJ1-1 TRBV4-3 TGCGCCAGCAGCCAAGACGGACAGGGGCACACTGAAGCTTTCTTT CASSQDGQGHTEAFF
. many TRBJ1-5 TRBV28 TGTATATGCGGAGGTTCGGGCAATCAGCCCCAGCATTTT CICGGSGNQPQHF
. many TRBJ1-1 TRBV3-1 TGTGCCAGCAGCCATGGATCCGGGGGCGGGAACACTGAAGCTTTCTTT CASSHGSGGGNTEAFF
. many TRBJ2-1 TRBV4-3 TGCGCCAGCAGCCAAGCCCGGGCCTCCTACAATGAGCAGTTCTTC CASSQARASYNEQFF
TRBD2 . TRBJ2-2 TRBV9 TGTGCCAGCAGCGTAATCAGTGCGGGAGTAGCCACCGGGGAGCTGTTTTTT CASSVISAGVATGELFF
. many TRBJ2-7 TRBV21-1 TGTGCCAGCAGCGCCTCGAGCGGGAGTTCCTACGAGCAGTACTTC CASSASSGSSYEQYF
. many TRBJ2-3 TRBV6-5 TGTGCCAGCAGATACATAGATACGCAGTATTTT CASRYIDTQYF